This T cell receptor (beta chain) was identified in a study of vaccination and CD4 T cells after COVID-19. The wider study: Researchers treated control cultures with a CEFX pool, an HIV-1 Nef pool, or no peptide.

This clonotype is classed as medium-sized (0.01 to 0.1%). Its target is not known. The assay that was used to sequence DNA from cultured CD4+ T cells was the Oncomine TCR Beta short-read assay. TCRdb re-analysed the PCR reads in MiXCR, keeping a single row per CDR3 protein. Among about 15,000 distinct CDR3 sequences, 53% were seen once, and the ten largest hold over 9.5%. Regarding treatment: roughly 11-day PBMC culture with coronavirus spike peptide pools or control peptides (ViraFEST assay). Expansion of antigen-specific T cells with peptide pools by ViraFEST preceded sequencing of TCRs. The clonotype comes from a human donor who had recovered from COVID-19. Sequencing was carried out using CD4+ T cells from blood, cultured in vitro.

CDR3 sequence reads: CSAGLPLADHYEQYF. CDR3 bases: TGCAGTGCTGGACTCCCACTAGCGGACCACTACGAGCAGTACTTC. V and J are TRBV20-1 and TRBJ2-7; 8 bases are a match to TRBD2. The ends lost 5 bases at V and 3 bases at J; junction bases unmatched: 12. The V gene's germline CDR1 is DFQATT and CDR2 SNEGSKA (reference sequence). CDR3 length: 15 residues.